The clone carrying this T cell receptor (beta chain) appeared a single time. Antigen specificity is unknown. The CDR3 consists of 16 residues. Germline-derived CDR1 and CDR2 are MGHRA and YSYEKL. Trimming removed 0 bases from V and 4 bases from J, with 10 bases in between. Unique molecular identifiers were built into the TCR beta cDNA libraries. TCRdb fed the PCR reads into MiXCR, producing one record per CDR3 protein. This table has 750,000 to 900,000 distinct CDR3 sequences, just over 45% appearing once. The data originate from a study of post-analysis software for immune sequencing data. General study points: Patients showed TRBV5-6, TRBV5-1 and TRBV20-1 among roughly 5 TRBV segments more frequent than in controls.

V usage is TRBV4-1 and J usage is TRBJ2-6, with unresolved D. The source is a girl aged 5-17 years with multiple sclerosis. The sequenced sample was blood. The CDR3 sequence: CASSQDPGPGANVLTF. The CDR3 nucleotides read TGCGCCAGCAGCCAAGATCCAGGACCCGGGGCCAACGTCCTGACTTTC.